This T cell receptor (beta chain) stems from a study of cytomegalovirus exposure and HLA in healthy donors. Study outcomes and limitations: Reportedly, TCR beta sequences accurately predicted HLA-A and HLA-B alleles in most subjects. As confirmed in vitro, three CMV-associated chains were specific for CMV antigens.

In regard to this clone: Its specificity is unknown.

PCR amplification relied on 60 Vbeta primers (plus 13 Jbeta primers). The assay was immunoSEQ multiplex PCR, and TCRdb's table has in-frame clones only and misses some. The specimen's table records 75,000 to 95,000 clones. The germline V and J ends were trimmed by 1 base and 3 bases, with 9 bases remaining between them. Per the germline V gene, CDR1 is LNHDA and CDR2 is SQIVND (reference sequence). The CDR3 runs to 14 residues. The sequenced sample was PBMCs. The chain uses TRBV19 and TRBJ1-2, with D possibly matching TRBD1 (5 bases). The clonotype was recovered from a young man in good health and CMV-seronegative. CDR3 region: CASSIGGAYYGYTF. The CDR3 DNA reads TGTGCCAGTAGTATAGGCGGGGCCTACTATGGCTACACCTTC.